Listed below are T cell receptor beta chains from one sample, sequenced in a study of early T cells in non-severe SARS-CoV-2 infection. TCRdb fed the 5' RACE reads into MiXCR, producing one record per CDR3 protein. The sample gives fewer than 100,000 distinct CDR3 sequences, roughly 6% of which show up once; about 7.8% is in the top ten. The specimen sequenced was whole blood. The receptor source for this set is an adult who was a healthcare worker with PCR-confirmed SARS-CoV-2 infection or an uninfected control (not recorded which). The CDR3 runs from the conserved cysteine through the conserved F or W. The D gene is left open where the match is weak. Clone size is given for some rows only: seen once, a few or many times, or a class if the clone is expanded.

- | many | TRBJ1-6 | TRBV3-1 | TGTGCCAGCAGCCCAGACATGAGGTCTTCACCCCTCCACTTT | CASSPDMRSSPLHF
- | many | TRBJ2-3 | TRBV11-2 | TGTGCCAGCAGCTTTGGGGGTAGCACAGATACGCAGTATTTT | CASSFGGSTDTQYF
TRBD2 | few | TRBJ2-1 | TRBV20-1 | TGCAGTGCCAATGCGGCGCGGGGGGGAGACAATGAGCAGTTCTTC | CSANAARGGDNEQFF
- | many | TRBJ2-5 | TRBV18 | TGTGCCAGCTCACCGCGTGTGGGTTCAGAGACCCAGTACTTC | CASSPRVGSETQYF
- | many | TRBJ2-1 | TRBV5-1 | TGCGCCAGCAGCAGCTTACAGGGCGATGAGCAGTTCTTC | CASSSLQGDEQFF
- | many | TRBJ2-7 | TRBV29-1 | TGCAGCGTTGAAGTAGCGGCCTACGAGCAGTACTTC | CSVEVAAYEQYF
- | - | TRBJ2-3 | TRBV7-2 | TGTGCCAGTATGGGGGACCACAACTCAGATACGCAGTATTTT | CASMGDHNSDTQYF
TRBD2 | many | TRBJ2-2 | TRBV2 | TGTGCCAGCAGTACCAGGTTCCGGGACTATCCTGTCGACACCGGGGAGCTGTTTTTT | CASSTRFRDYPVDTGELFF
- | many | TRBJ1-1 | TRBV6-5 | TGTGCCAGCAGACAGGGTTACAACACTGAAGCTTTCTTT | CASRQGYNTEAFF
TRBD1 | few | TRBJ2-2 | TRBV15 | TGTGCCACCAGCAGAGATTTAACCCAGGGGGAGAACACCGGGGAGCTGTTTTTT | CATSRDLTQGENTGELFF
- | few | TRBJ2-3 | TRBV12-3/TRBV12-4 | TGTGCCAGCAGACCGGTGGGGGGCACAGATACGCAGTATTTT | CASRPVGGTDTQYF
- | - | TRBJ2-3 | TRBV7-2 | TGTGCCAGCAGCTTCCAGGGTAGGGGCCCAGATACGCAGTATTTT | CASSFQGRGPDTQYF
TRBD2 | many | TRBJ2-1 | TRBV9 | TGTGCCAGCAGCGTAGGCAGCGGGAGGCCCAATGAGCAGTTCTTC | CASSVGSGRPNEQFF
TRBD1 | many | TRBJ1-1 | TRBV7-9 | TGTGCCAGCAGCTATCAGGGGGGCACTGAAGCTTTCTTT | CASSYQGGTEAFF
- | few | TRBJ2-7 | TRBV10-3 | TGTGCCATCAGTGATATGTCAGGGTTCGAGCAGTACTTC | CAISDMSGFEQYF
TRBD1 | few | TRBJ2-4 | TRBV9 | TGTGCCAGCAGCGGGGGACAGGGTAGGGCCAAAAACATTCAGTACTTC | CASSGGQGRAKNIQYF
TRBD2 | - | TRBJ2-1 | TRBV7-9 | TGTGCCAGCAGCTTACTAGCGGGAAATGAGCAGTTCTTC | CASSLLAGNEQFF